This TCR beta chain was profiled in a study of T cell repertoires in cytomegalovirus infection. Study in general: Newly reported HLA-C-restricted and thoroughly characterized HLA-B-restricted CMV epitopes were employed. Signatures in public TCR beta sequences pointed to both CMV infection and matching HLA type.

A few counts support this clonotype. Its antigen is not known. Study-wide points: Dominant in the ex vivo response were TCR beta clonotypes restricted by HLA-C and specific for CMV.

Trimming removed 3 bases from V and 2 bases from J, with 5 bases in between. The CDR3 spans 12 residues. Per the germline V gene, CDR1 is SGHTA and CDR2 is FQGNSA. TCRdb independently ran MiXCR on the reads; one entry per CDR3 protein. The table includes a few hundred thousand distinct CDR3 sequences, 25% to 30% detected once. The chain uses TRBV7-2 and TRBJ2-7; D is unclear. Material: cultured PBMCs, obtained from culture after CMV antigen stimulation. The sequence was obtained from a human donor in good health (CMV status not recorded). Some clones in this sample may be carry-over from other donors' samples. The CDR3, as DNA: TGTGCCAGCAGCTTCTCCGCCTACGAGCAGTACTTC. This sequence encodes CASSFSAYEQYF.